Described below is a single T cell receptor beta chain sequence and its context. Its specificity is unknown. 5'RACE primed at constant segments yielded TCR alpha and TCR beta cDNA libraries bearing sample barcodes and UMIs. TCRdb processed the 5' RACE reads anew with MiXCR; each CDR3 protein has one entry. Among roughly 350,000 distinct CDR3 sequences listed, 20% to 25% were seen once. The data are from a study of T-cell memory formation after mild COVID-19. Study context: TCR clusters mostly belonged to single donors. Study-wide results and caveats: The CD4+ clones that contracted clustered mainly within CM and EM, and the CD8+ clones concentrated in EMRA. Day 15 to 85 contracting clones showed balanced CD4/CD8; later expanders leaned CD4+.

This CDR3 is built from 16 residues. CDR1 MNHEY and CDR2 SMNVEV come from the germline V gene (reference sequence). The V gene lost 6 bases and the J gene lost 0 bases, with 15 bases spanning the gap. The sequenced material came from PBMCs or a T cell subset sorted from them (not recorded which). The clonotype originates from an adult woman who had mild COVID-19 (a few samples of this study predate the infection). Cell type and time point are not known. The chain recombines TRBV27 with TRBJ2-1; D uncertain. CDR3 nucleotides: TGTGCCAGCAGCCTTACAGCTATCGGCTCCTACAATGAGCAGTTCTTC. Translated: CASSLTAIGSYNEQFF.